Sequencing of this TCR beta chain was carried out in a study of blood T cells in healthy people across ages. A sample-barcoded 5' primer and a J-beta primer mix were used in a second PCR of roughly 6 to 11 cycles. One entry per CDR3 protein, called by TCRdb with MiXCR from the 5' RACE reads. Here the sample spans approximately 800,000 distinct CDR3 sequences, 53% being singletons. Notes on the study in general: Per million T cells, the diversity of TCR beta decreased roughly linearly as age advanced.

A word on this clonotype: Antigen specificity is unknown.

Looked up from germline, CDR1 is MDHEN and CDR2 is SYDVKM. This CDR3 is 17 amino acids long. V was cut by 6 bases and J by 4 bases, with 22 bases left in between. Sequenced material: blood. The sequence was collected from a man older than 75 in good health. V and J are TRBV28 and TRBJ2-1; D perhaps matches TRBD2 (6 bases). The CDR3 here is CASRRGLALAVYNEQFF. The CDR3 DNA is TGTGCCAGCAGGAGGGGCCTAGCGCTAGCCGTTTACAATGAGCAGTTCTTC.